The 18 T cell receptor beta chains given below trace back to one sample, sequenced in a study of metastatic and nonmetastatic thyroid tumors. All patients were untreated before thyroid surgery. Using MiXCR, TCRdb reanalyzed the PCR reads. The sample carries under 45,000 clones, 35% to 45% recorded once. Sequenced input: tumor tissue. Every receptor here comes from a female donor with papillary thyroid cancer or a benign thyroid nodule (not recorded which). Some clones in this sample may be carry-over from other donors' samples.

The chain has TRBV28 and TRBJ2-7; D call uncertain. The CDR3 spans 18 residues. Between the trimmed V and J ends, which lost 6 bases and 0 bases, there was a span of 24 bases. CDR1 is MDHEN and CDR2 is SYDVKM in the germline V gene. The CDR3 DNA sequence: TGTGCCAGCAGCCCCGGGTGGGGTAGATGGGATGTCTCCTACGAGCAGTACTTC. Translating gives CASSPGWGRWDVSYEQYF.

This sequence joins TRBV11-2 and TRBJ1-1; D not certain. Trimming pared 1 base from V and 3 bases from J, leaving 6 bases between. This CDR3 region has 13 residues. The germline V gene has CDR1 SGHAT and CDR2 FQNNGV. The DNA for the CDR3 is TGTGCCAGCAGCTTAGTACGAGACACTGAAGCTTTCTTT. Translating it yields CASSLVRDTEAFF.

The chain has TRBV6-4 and TRBJ2-7, with 10 bases aligning to TRBD1. Germline trimming cut 3 bases from V and 4 bases from J; bases unmatched to any gene: 12. CDR3 length: 17 amino acids. Germline V gene sequence: CDR1 MRHNA, CDR2 SNTAGT. The CDR3 bases are TGTGCCAGCAGTGAATTTCTGGGACAGGGGTACTTTTACGAGCAGTACTTC. Protein product: CASSEFLGQGYFYEQYF.

The gene calls are TRBV19 and TRBJ1-2; no clear D. Germline CDR1 LNHDA, CDR2 SQIVND (reference sequence). CDR3 length: 16 amino acids. V was shortened by 3 bases and J by 8 bases, with 22 bases between the two germline ends. The CDR3 nucleotides are TGTGCCAGTAGTATGGACCTGGGAAGCGGCCTGATCGGCTACACCTTC. Protein: CASSMDLGSGLIGYTF.

The chain uses TRBV25-1 and TRBJ2-3; TRBD1 aligns across 7 bases. The CDR3 is 14 residues long. From germline, CDR1 is MGHDK and CDR2 SYGVNS. V lost 7 bases, J lost 0 bases, and 4 bases stayed unmatched. CDR3 sequence reads: CASTRDSSTDTQYF. The CDR3 DNA sequence: TGTGCCAGCACCCGGGACAGCAGCACAGATACGCAGTATTTT.

The V gene is TRBV18, the J gene TRBJ2-5; possibly TRBD1 or TRBD2 for D (5 bases each). CDR1 and CDR2 from the germline V gene are KGHSH and LQKENI. This CDR3 contains 15 residues. V lost 4 bases and J lost 5, with 17 bases in between. CDR3 residues: CASSRMGRRGETQYF. The CDR3 DNA sequence: TGTGCCAGCTCACGAATGGGACGCCGAGGGGAGACCCAGTACTTC.

The rearrangement joins TRBV6-5 to TRBJ2-3; D not certain. The CDR3 contains 17 residues. The V gene's germline CDR1 is MNHEY and CDR2 SVGAGI. V lost 0 bases and J 0 bases, leaving 13 bases between the germline ends. The CDR3 DNA is TGTGCCAGCAGTTACTCCTTCGTCGGCGGCAGCACAGATACGCAGTATTTT. This codes for CASSYSFVGGSTDTQYF.

The chain carries TRBV20-1 and TRBJ2-2; D not certain. Germline CDR1 DFQATT, CDR2 SNEGSKA (reference sequence). V was pared by 5 bases and J by 5 bases, with 15 bases between. There are 14 residues in the CDR3. The chain's CDR3 is CSAFGGERTGELFF. The CDR3 nucleotides read TGCAGTGCTTTTGGTGGAGAAAGGACCGGGGAGCTGTTTTTT.

The V call is TRBV18, the J call TRBJ2-7, with 9 bases fitting TRBD1. CDR3 length: 15 amino acids. The germline V gene has CDR1 KGHSH and CDR2 LQKENI. With V trimmed by 0 bases and J by 6 bases, 6 bases remained unmatched. The CDR3 DNA is TGTGCCAGCTCACCACCTCGGACAGGGGTTTTCGAGCAGTACTTC. Translating it yields CASSPPRTGVFEQYF.

The rearrangement uses TRBV5-4 and TRBJ1-5; a weak D match, TRBD1 (6 bases). Per germline, CDR1 SGHNT and CDR2 YYREEE (reference sequence). With 5 bases removed from V and 1 base from J, the gap between germline ends came to 16 bases. The CDR3 contains 16 residues. CDR3 in DNA: TGTGCCAGCAGTCACGGTGGGGGCCAAAGCAATCAGCCCCAGCATTTT. This sequence encodes CASSHGGGQSNQPQHF.

This clone was picked up a small number of times. The rearrangement joins TRBV27 to TRBJ1-5, with 9 nucleotides matching TRBD1. The CDR3 sequence is 16 residues long. The V and J ends lost 4 bases and 3 bases, in that order; junction bases with no gene match: 7. Germline assignment: CDR1 MNHEY and CDR2 SMNVEV (reference sequence). CDR3 sequence: CASSSPRTGDNQPQHF. CDR3 nucleotide sequence: TGTGCCAGCAGTTCGCCTCGGACAGGGGACAATCAGCCCCAGCATTTT.

A note on this clone: Other DNA sequences in this sample translate to the same CDR3. The chain is built from TRBV27 and TRBJ2-7; TRBD2 aligns across 13 bases. The length of the CDR3 is 16 residues. Trimming removed 4 bases from V and 4 bases from J; junction bases left unmatched: 7. The germline V gene encodes CDR1 MNHEY and CDR2 SMNVEV (reference sequence). CDR3 coding DNA: TGTGCCAGCAGTTCTCCCGGACTAGCGGGAGCTTACGAGCAGTACTTC. Translated: CASSSPGLAGAYEQYF.

This clone was observed a handful of times. The J gene is TRBJ2-3, the V gene TRBV6-2 or TRBV6-3; TRBD1 or TRBD2 may be the D gene (6 bases each). Between the trimmed V and J ends, which lost 5 bases and 3 bases, there was a span of 15 bases. The CDR3 extends over 15 amino acids. The germline V gene has CDR1 MNHEY and CDR2 SVGEGT. The CDR3 bases are TGTGCCAGCAGTGGGGGGTGGGGGCAGACAGATACGCAGTATTTT. Its translation: CASSGGWGQTDTQYF.

This clone was seen at least ten times. This chain connects TRBV6-1 to TRBJ2-1, with D perhaps matching TRBD1 or TRBD2 (5 bases each). Germline CDR1 is MNHNS and CDR2 is SASEGT. This CDR3 spans 14 amino acids. The V gene lost 2 bases and the J gene lost 7 bases, with 12 bases spanning the gap. DNA of the CDR3: TGTGCCAGCAGTGAATCCAGTGGGGGAAATGAGCAGTTCTTC. This codes for CASSESSGGNEQFF.

This clone was picked up a small number of times. CDR3: CASSIVPSGKGQFF. The CDR3 DNA sequence: TGTGCCAGTAGTATAGTCCCTAGCGGGAAGGGGCAGTTCTTC. V gene TRBV19 combines with J gene TRBJ2-1; TRBD2 aligns across 9 bases. J gave up 12 bases and V 1 base, and 7 bases lay outside the gene matches. Germline CDR1 LNHDA, CDR2 SQIVND (reference sequence). This CDR3 is 14 amino acids long.

The rearrangement joins TRBV27 to TRBJ2-7; TRBD1 matches 7 bases. This CDR3 region has 16 residues. The junction had 16 bases not matched to a gene; V was cut back by 8 bases and J by 3 bases. Germline V gene data show CDR1 as MNHEY and CDR2 as SMNVEV (reference sequence). The CDR3 region has the DNA TGTGCCAGCGGCTATGCCTTCGGACAGGTTTTCTACGAGCAGTACTTC. It specifies CASGYAFGQVFYEQYF.

The CDR3 nucleotides are TGTGCCAGCAGTCCCCTAGGGGCGGGAGGCCATGAGCAGTTCTTC. Its protein is CASSPLGAGGHEQFF. This chain connects TRBV2 to TRBJ2-1; TRBD2 agrees at 8 bases. The V gene's germline CDR1 is SNHLY and CDR2 FYNNEI. The CDR3 is 15 residues long. The V gene end was trimmed by 5 bases and the J gene end by 8 bases; junction bases not matched to a gene: 11.

This clone was recorded a few times. The chain links TRBV6-1 to TRBJ2-6; unclear D gene. Trimming removed 7 bases from V and 3 bases from J, with 7 bases in between. This CDR3 contains 13 residues. From germline, CDR1 is MNHNS and CDR2 SASEGT. Here the CDR3 reads CASTAGGANVLTF. CDR3 coding DNA: TGTGCCAGCACCGCAGGTGGGGCCAACGTCCTGACTTTC.